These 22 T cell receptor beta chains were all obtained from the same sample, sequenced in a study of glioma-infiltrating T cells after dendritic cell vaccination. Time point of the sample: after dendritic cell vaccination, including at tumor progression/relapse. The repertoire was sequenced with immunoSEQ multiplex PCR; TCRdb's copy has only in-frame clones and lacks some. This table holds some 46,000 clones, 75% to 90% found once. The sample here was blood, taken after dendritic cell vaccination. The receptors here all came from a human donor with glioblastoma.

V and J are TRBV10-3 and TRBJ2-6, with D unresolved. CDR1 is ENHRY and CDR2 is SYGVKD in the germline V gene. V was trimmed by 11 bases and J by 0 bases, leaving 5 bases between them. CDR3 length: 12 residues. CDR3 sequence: CASGSGANVLTF. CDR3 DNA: TGTGCCTCAGGCTCTGGGGCCAACGTCCTGACTTTC.

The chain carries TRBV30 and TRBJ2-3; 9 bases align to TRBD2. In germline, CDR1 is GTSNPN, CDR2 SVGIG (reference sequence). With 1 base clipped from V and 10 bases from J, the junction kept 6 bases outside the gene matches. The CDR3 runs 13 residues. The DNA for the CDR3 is TGTGCCTGGAGTGAGAACCGACTAGCGGCGCAGTATTTT. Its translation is CAWSENRLAAQYF. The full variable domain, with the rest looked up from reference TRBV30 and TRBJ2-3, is SQTIHQWPATLVQPVGSPLSLECTVEGTSNPNLYWYRQAAGRGLQLLFYSVGIGQISSEVPQNLSASRPQDRQFILSSKKLLLSDSGFYLCAWSENRLAAQYFGPGTRLTVL.

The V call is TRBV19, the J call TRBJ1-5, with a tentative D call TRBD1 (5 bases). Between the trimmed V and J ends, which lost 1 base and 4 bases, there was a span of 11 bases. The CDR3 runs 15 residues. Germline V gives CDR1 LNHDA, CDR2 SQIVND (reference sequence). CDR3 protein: CASSIGAGWNQPQHF. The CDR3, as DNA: TGTGCCAGTAGTATAGGAGCAGGGTGGAATCAGCCCCAGCATTTT.

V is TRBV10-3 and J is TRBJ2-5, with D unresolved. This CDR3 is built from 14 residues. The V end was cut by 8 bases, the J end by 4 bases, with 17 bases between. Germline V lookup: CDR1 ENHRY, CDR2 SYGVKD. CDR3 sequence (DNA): TGTGCCATCTCGAGAGAGTCGAACGTAGAGACCCAGTACTTC. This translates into CAISRESNVETQYF.

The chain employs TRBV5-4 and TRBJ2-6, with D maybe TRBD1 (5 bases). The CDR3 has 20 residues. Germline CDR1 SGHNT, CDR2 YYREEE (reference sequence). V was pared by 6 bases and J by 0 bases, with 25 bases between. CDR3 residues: CASNTRMSTGRSSGANVLTF. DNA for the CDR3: TGTGCCAGCAACACCCGGATGAGCACAGGCCGCAGCTCTGGGGCCAACGTCCTGACTTTC.

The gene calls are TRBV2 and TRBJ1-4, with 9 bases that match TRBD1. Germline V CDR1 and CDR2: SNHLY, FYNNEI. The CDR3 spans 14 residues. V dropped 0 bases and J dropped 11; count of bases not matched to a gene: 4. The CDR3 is CASSEAWTGDKLFF. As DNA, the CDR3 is TGTGCCAGCAGTGAAGCGTGGACAGGGGACAAACTGTTTTTT.

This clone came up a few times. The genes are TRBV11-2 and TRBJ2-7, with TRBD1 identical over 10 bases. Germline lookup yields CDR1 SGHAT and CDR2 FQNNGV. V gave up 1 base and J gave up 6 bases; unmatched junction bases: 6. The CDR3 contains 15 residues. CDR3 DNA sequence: TGTGCCAGCAGCTTAGGGACAGGGGGTGGGTTCGAGCAGTACTTC. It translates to CASSLGTGGGFEQYF. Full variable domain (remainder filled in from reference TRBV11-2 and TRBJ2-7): EAGVAQSPRYKIIEKRQSVAFWCNPISGHATLYWYQQILGQGPKLLIQFQNNGVVDDSQLPKDRFSAERLKGVDSTLKIQPAKLEDSAVYLCASSLGTGGGFEQYFGPGTRLTVT.

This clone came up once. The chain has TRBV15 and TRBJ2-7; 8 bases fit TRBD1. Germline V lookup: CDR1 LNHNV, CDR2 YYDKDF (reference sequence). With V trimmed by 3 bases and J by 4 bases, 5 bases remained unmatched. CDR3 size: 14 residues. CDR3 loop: CATSSETGAYEQYF. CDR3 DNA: TGTGCCACCAGCAGCGAGACAGGGGCGTACGAGCAGTACTTC.

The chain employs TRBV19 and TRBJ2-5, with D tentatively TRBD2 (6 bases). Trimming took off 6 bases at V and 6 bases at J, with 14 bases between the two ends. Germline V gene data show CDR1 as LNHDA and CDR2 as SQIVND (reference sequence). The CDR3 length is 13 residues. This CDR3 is CASSVGLGKTQYF. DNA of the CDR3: TGTGCCAGTAGCGTGGGACTGGGAAAGACCCAGTACTTC.

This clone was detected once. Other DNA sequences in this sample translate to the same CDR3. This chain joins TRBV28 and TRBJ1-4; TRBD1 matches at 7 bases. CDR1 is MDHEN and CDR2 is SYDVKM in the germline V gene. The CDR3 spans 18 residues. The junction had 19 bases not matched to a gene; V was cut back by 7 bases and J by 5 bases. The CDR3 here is CASIQGDGSLSGNEKLFF. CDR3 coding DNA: TGTGCCAGCATTCAGGGGGATGGATCTTTGTCGGGGAATGAAAAACTGTTTTTT. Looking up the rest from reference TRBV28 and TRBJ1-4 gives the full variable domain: DVKVTQSSRYLVKRTGEKVFLECVQDMDHENMFWYRQDPGLGLRLIYFSYDVKMKEKGDIPEGYSVSREKKERFSLILESASTNQTSMYLCASIQGDGSLSGNEKLFFGSGTQLSVL.

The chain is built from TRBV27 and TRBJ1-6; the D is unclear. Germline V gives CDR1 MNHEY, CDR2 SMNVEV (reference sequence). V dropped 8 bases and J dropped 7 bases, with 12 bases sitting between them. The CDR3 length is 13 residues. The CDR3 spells CASALGENSPLHF. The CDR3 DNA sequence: TGTGCCAGCGCCCTAGGAGAGAATTCACCCCTCCACTTT.

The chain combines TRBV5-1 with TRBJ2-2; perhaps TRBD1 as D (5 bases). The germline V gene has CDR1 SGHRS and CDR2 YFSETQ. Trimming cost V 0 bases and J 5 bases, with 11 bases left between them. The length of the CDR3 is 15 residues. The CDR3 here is CASSLALRGTGELFF. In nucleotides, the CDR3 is TGCGCCAGCAGCTTGGCGCTTAGGGGTACCGGGGAGCTGTTTTTT.

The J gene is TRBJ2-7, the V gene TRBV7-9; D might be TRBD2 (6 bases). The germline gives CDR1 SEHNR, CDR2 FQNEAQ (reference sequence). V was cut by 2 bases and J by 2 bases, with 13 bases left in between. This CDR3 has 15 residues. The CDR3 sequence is CASSLYGSQTYEQYF. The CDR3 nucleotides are TGTGCCAGCAGCTTATACGGGAGTCAAACCTACGAGCAGTACTTC. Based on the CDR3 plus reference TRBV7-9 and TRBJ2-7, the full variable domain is DTGVSQNPRHKITKRGQNVTFRCDPISEHNRLYWYRQTLGQGPEFLTYFQNEAQLEKSRLLSDRFSAERPKGSFSTLEIQRTEQGDSAMYLCASSLYGSQTYEQYFGPGTRLTVT.

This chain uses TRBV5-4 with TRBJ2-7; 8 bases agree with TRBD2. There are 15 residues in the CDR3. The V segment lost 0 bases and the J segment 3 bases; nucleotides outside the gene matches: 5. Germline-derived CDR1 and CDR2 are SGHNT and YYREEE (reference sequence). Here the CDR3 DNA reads TGTGCCAGCAGCTTGGAGGGGACTAGTCTCTACGAGCAGTACTTC. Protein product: CASSLEGTSLYEQYF.

The CDR3, as DNA: TGTGCCAGCAGCGCGCCGGGACAGTATAATTCACCCCTCCACTTT. Residues: CASSAPGQYNSPLHF. V is TRBV9 and J is TRBJ1-6; 7 nucleotides align to TRBD1. Trimming at V came to 3 bases and at J to 4 bases, leaving 4 bases not matched to a gene. CDR3 length: 15 residues. Germline V gene data show CDR1 as SGDLS and CDR2 as YYNGEE.

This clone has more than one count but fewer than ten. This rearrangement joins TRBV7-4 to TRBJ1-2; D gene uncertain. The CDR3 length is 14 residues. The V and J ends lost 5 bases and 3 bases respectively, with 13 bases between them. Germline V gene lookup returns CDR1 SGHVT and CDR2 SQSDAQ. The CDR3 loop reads CASSPPWGDYGYTF. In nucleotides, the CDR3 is TGTGCCAGCAGCCCCCCCTGGGGAGACTATGGCTACACCTTC. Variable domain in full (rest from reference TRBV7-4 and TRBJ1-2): GAGVSQSPRYKVAKRGRDVALRCDSISGHVTLYWYRQTLGQGSEVLTYSQSDAQRDKSGRPSGRFSAERPERSVSTLKIQRTEQGDSAVYLCASSPPWGDYGYTFGSGTRLTVV.

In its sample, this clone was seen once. The DNA of the CDR3 is TGTGCCAGCTCACCCGAGACAGGGGTTTACAATGAGCAGTTCTTC. As protein: CASSPETGVYNEQFF. The chain joins TRBV18 to TRBJ2-1, with 8 bases aligning to TRBD1. The junction had 5 bases not matched to a gene; V was cut back by 3 bases and J by 4 bases. CDR3 size: 15 residues. The germline V gene encodes CDR1 KGHSH and CDR2 LQKENI.

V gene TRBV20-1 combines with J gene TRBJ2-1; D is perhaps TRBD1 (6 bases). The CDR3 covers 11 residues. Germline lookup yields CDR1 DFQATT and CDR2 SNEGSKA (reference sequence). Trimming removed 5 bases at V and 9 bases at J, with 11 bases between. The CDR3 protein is CSARGQGEQFF. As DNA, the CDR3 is TGCAGTGCTCGGGGACAAGGTGAGCAGTTCTTC.

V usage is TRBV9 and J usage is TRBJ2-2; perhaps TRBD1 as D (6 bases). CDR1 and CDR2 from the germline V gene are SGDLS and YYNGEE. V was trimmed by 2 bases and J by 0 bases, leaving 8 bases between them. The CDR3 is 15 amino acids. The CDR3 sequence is CASSVGTTNTGELFF. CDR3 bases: TGTGCCAGCAGCGTCGGGACAACGAACACCGGGGAGCTGTTTTTT.

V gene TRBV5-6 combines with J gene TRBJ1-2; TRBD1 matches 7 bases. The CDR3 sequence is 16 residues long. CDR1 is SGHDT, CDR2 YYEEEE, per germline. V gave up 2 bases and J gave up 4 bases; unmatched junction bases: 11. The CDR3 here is CASSLYLPGQIYGYTF. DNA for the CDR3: TGTGCCAGCAGCTTATACCTACCGGGACAGATCTATGGCTACACCTTC. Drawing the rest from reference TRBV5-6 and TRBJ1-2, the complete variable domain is DAGVTQSPTHLIKTRGQQVTLRCSPKSGHDTVSWYQQALGQGPQFIFQYYEEEERQRGNFPDRFSGHQFPNYSSELNVNALLLGDSALYLCASSLYLPGQIYGYTFGSGTRLTVV.

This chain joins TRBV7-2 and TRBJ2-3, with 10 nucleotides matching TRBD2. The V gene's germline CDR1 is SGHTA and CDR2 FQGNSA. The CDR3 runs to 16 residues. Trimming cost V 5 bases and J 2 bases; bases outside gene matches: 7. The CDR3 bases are TGTGCCAGCAGCACGGGACTAGCGAGATCCACAGATACGCAGTATTTT. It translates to CASSTGLARSTDTQYF.

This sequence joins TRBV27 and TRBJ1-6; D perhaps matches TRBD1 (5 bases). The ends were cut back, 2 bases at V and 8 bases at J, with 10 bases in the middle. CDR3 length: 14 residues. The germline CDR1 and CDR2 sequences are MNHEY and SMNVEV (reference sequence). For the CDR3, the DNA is TGTGCCAGCAGTTTAGGCAGGGTCGATTCACCCCTCCACTTT. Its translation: CASSLGRVDSPLHF.